Reported below is one T cell receptor (beta chain). This sample includes further DNA sequences coding for the same CDR3. The data originate from a study of blood T cell repertoires in COVID-19. Across the whole study: Whether acute or convalescent, the COVID-19 samples came from the United States, Italy and Spain. From T cells, B-cell-depleted T cells, or PBMCs came the material, which was cDNA or gDNA.

Authors' methods: Cell counts per sample came from amplifying reference gene primers. This table comes from immunoSEQ multiplex PCR, and its TCRdb copy is limited to in-frame clones, with some not included. V and J calls plus clone size are reproduced from that table; the DNA served to infer D and trimming. Found here are more than 200,000 clones, 70% to 90% of them singletons; the top ten hold over 9.5%. The sequence was obtained from a woman aged 80 or older with acute or convalescent COVID-19. Sequenced sample: peripheral blood.

CDR3 nucleotide sequence: TGCGCCAGCAGCCAAGATCGACAGGGGGCCGCTTTCTTT. This encodes CASSQDRQGAAFF. The chain uses TRBV4-3 and TRBJ1-1; 10 bases are shared with TRBD1. Unmatched junction bases numbered 3, after V lost 0 bases and J lost 11 bases. CDR1 and CDR2 (germline): LGHNA, YSLEER. The CDR3 contains 13 residues.